This T cell receptor (beta chain) was profiled in a study of blood T cells in healthy people across ages. Study observations and caveats: Naive CD4+ cell counts and diversity both ran higher in long-lived than in aged donors.

A J-beta primer mix and a sample-barcoded 5' primer were used in a second PCR of roughly 7 to 12 cycles. Unique molecular identifiers of 12 random nucleotides labeled each cDNA. TCRdb redid the calling of the 5' RACE reads with MiXCR, one entry per CDR3 protein. The sample includes 450,000 to 650,000 distinct CDR3 sequences, less than 25% of them seen just once. Turning to this clonotype: Its target is not known.

The CDR3 totals 13 residues. Trimming took 3 bases from V and 12 from J; bases not matched to a gene: 5. Germline assignment: CDR1 MNHEY and CDR2 SMNVEV (reference sequence). These same records also appear under a second study, on T cells of mothers and their children. That publication notes: Each mother gave over 9.5 million TCR beta CDR3 reads; each child, several million. Clones that were microchimeric and persistent were not detected among T cells.

The chain employs TRBV27 and TRBJ1-4; TRBD1 aligns across 9 bases. The TCR comes from a boy between 10 and 17 years old in good health. The sample was blood. The CDR3 spells CASSFQTGGELFF. The CDR3 bases are TGTGCCAGCAGTTTTCAGACAGGGGGAGAACTGTTTTTT. Together with reference TRBV27 and TRBJ1-4, the CDR3 gives the full variable domain: EAQVTQNPRYLITVTGKKLTVTCSQNMNHEYMSWYRQDPGLGLRQIYYSMNVEVTDKGDVPEGYKVSRKEKRNFPLILESPSPNQTSLYFCASSFQTGGELFFGSGTQLSVL.